This TCR beta chain was captured in a study of Ad26.COV2.S vaccination and SARS-CoV-2 variants. About the research overall: The authors gave Ad26.COV2.S intramuscularly, either once or twice 56 days apart.

Only in-frame clones appear in the TCRdb table, and some are missing; sequencing was by immunoSEQ multiplex PCR. In the table there are more than 300,000 clones, 70% to 90% of which are singletons. Trimming took off 4 bases at V and 5 bases at J, with 12 bases between the two ends. CDR3 length: 13 residues. Germline V gene lookup returns CDR1 SGHRS and CDR2 YFSETQ. The treatment: roughly 18 received Ad26.COV2.S at low or high dose, single or two shots; several received placebo; per-sample allocation not given. On day 63 after the first injection, vaccine and placebo recipients gave samples. At a Boston site, the person donating was an adult of 18-55 years.

V gene TRBV5-1 combines with J gene TRBJ1-1; no firm D call. The input for sequencing was peripheral blood, taken in a trial of Ad26.COV2.S vaccine versus placebo. This TCR was sampled from a person aged 18 to 65 who received the Ad26.COV2.S COVID-19 vaccine or a placebo. The CDR3 DNA is TGCGCCAGCAGCCCCGGAACCAGGACTGAAGCTTTCTTT. Translation gives CASSPGTRTEAFF.